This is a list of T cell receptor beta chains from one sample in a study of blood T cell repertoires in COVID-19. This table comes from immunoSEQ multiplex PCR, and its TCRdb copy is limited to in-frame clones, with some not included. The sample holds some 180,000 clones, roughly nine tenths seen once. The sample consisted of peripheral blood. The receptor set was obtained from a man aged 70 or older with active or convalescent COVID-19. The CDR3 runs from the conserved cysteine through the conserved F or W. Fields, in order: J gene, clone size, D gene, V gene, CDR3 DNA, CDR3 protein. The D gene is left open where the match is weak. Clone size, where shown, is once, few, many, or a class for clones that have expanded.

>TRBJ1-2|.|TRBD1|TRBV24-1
TGTGCCACCAGTGCAAGGACAGGATTCAACTATGGCTACACCTTC
CATSARTGFNYGYTF
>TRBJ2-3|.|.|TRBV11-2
TGTGCCAGCAGCTTGAGCAAGAGCACAGATACGCAGTATTTT
CASSLSKSTDTQYF
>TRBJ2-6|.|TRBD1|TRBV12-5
TGTGCTAGTGGTTTCGACAGGGTTGGTTCTGGGGCCAACGTCCTGACTTTC
CASGFDRVGSGANVLTF
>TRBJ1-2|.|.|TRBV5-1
TGCGCCAGCAGCTTGGCCGGGCAGGGGCATTATGGCTACACCTTC
CASSLAGQGHYGYTF
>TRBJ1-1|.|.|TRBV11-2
TGTGCCAGCAGCTTAACGCAGATCAGGGACACTGAAGCTTTCTTT
CASSLTQIRDTEAFF
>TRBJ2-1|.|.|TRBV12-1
TGTGCCAGCAGCTCCCCAGACTGGAACAATGAGCAGTTCTTC
CASSSPDWNNEQFF
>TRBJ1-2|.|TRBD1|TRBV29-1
TGCAGCGATAGAAGTAACAGGGGGCAAATAAGTAACTATGGCTACACCTTC
CSDRSNRGQISNYGYTF
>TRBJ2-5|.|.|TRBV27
TGTGCCAGCAGCATTCGGGGAGAAGAGACCCAGTACTTC
CASSIRGEETQYF
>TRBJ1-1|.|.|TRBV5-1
TGCGCCAGCGCATTGACCCCGGTGCCAGGCACTGAAGCTTTCTTT
CASALTPVPGTEAFF
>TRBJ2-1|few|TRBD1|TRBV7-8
TGTGCCAGCAGCGTAGCAGGGGGCGGGACGGTTATTGGGAATGAGCAGTTCTTC
CASSVAGGGTVIGNEQFF
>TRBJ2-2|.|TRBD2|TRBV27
TGTGCCAGCAGTTTATCTAGCGGGACCAACACCGGGGAGCTGTTTTTT
CASSLSSGTNTGELFF
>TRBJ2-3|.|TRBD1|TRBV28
TGTGCCAGCAGTCCCGGACAGGGGGCTTTAAATACGCAGTATTTT
CASSPGQGALNTQYF
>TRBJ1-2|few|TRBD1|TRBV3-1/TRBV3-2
TGTGCCAGCAGCCAACCCGGGACAGGGGCCCAGACTAACTATGGCTACACCTTC
CASSQPGTGAQTNYGYTF
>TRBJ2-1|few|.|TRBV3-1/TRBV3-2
TGTGCCAGCAGCCCGTGGGCTGTCGGCAATGAGCAGTTCTTC
CASSPWAVGNEQFF
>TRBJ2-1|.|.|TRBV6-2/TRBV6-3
TGTGCCAGCAGCCCGAAGGCCGACGGGATCTCCTACAATGAGCAGTTCTTC
CASSPKADGISYNEQFF
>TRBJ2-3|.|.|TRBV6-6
TGTGCCAGCAGTTACAGGCGGGACAGTTCCACAGATACGCAGTATTTT
CASSYRRDSSTDTQYF
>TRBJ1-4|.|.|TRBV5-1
TGCGCCAGCGCGGCATTACCTAATGAAAAACTGTTTTTT
CASAALPNEKLFF
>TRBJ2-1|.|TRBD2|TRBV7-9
TGTGCCAGCAGCAAGAGGGAGCGGGGGAACAATGAGCAGTTCTTC
CASSKRERGNNEQFF
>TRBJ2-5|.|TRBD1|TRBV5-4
TGTGCCAGCAGCGGGACAGGGGGGAGGGAAGAGACCCAGTACTTC
CASSGTGGREETQYF
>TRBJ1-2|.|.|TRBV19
TGTGCCAGTAGTATCGGGCAGGGGATACTCTATGGCTACACCTTC
CASSIGQGILYGYTF
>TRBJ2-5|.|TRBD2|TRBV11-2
TGTGCCAGCAGCTTAGGCGGGCTAGCGGGACTTCGAGAGACCCAGTACTTC
CASSLGGLAGLRETQYF
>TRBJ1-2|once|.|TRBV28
TGTGCCAGCAGTTTATGGCTCGCCGGACTCGACCATGGCTACACCTTC
CASSLWLAGLDHGYTF
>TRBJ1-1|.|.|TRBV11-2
TGTGCCAGCAGCTTAGGTCAGGGAAACACTGAAGCTTTCTTT
CASSLGQGNTEAFF
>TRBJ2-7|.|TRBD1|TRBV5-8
TGTGCCAGCAGCTTGGAGGGGACAGCCCCCTCCTACGAGCAGTACTTC
CASSLEGTAPSYEQYF
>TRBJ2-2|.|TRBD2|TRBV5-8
TGTGCCAGCAGCTTGGAGGGACTAGCGGGAGGCACCGGGGAGCTGTTTTTT
CASSLEGLAGGTGELFF
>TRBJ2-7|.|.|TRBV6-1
TGTGCCAGCAGTGAAGCGGGCCGGGCCAGGGGCTACGAGCAGTACTTC
CASSEAGRARGYEQYF
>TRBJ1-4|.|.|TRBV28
TGTGCCAGCAAAAGGGGTGGGGAAAAACTGTTTTTT
CASKRGGEKLFF
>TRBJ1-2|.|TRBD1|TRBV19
TGTGCCAGCACCCTGGGGACAGAAGATGGCTACACCTTC
CASTLGTEDGYTF
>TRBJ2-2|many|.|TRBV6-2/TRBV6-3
TGTGCCAGCAGTCCCAGGGGCCTGGAGCTGTTTTTT
CASSPRGLELFF
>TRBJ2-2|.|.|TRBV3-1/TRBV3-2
TGTGCCAGCAGCCTAGGACAGACCACCGGGGAGCTGTTTTTT
CASSLGQTTGELFF
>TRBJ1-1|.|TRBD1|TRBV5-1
TGCGCCAGCAGCTACCAGACAGGGGCTAACACTGAAGCTTTCTTT
CASSYQTGANTEAFF
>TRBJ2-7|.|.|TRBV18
TGTGCCAGCTCACCGGTGCGGGACAGTTTCTCCTACGAGCAGTACTTC
CASSPVRDSFSYEQYF
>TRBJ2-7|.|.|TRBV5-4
TGTGCCAGCAGCTGGAGGGCGGGCGAGCAGTACTTC
CASSWRAGEQYF
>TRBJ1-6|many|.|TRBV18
TGTGCCAGCTCAGAACACCGACAGAGCTCCTATAATTCACCCCTCCACTTT
CASSEHRQSSYNSPLHF
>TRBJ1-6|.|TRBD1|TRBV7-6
TGTGCCAGCAGCCCGAGCCCCACAGGGGAGGACTCACCCCTCCACTTT
CASSPSPTGEDSPLHF
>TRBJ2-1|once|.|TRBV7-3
TGTGCCAGCAGCCTGCTAGGAATCGGGGAAAATGAGCAGTTCTTC
CASSLLGIGENEQFF
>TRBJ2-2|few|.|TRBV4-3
TGCGCCAGCAGGAGGTACGAGCGAGACACCGGGGAGCTGTTTTTT
CASRRYERDTGELFF
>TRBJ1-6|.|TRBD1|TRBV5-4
TGTGCCAGCAGCTTTCGGACAGGGGGGGATAATTCACCCCTCCACTTT
CASSFRTGGDNSPLHF
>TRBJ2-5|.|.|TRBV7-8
TGTGCCAGCAGCTTAGCGAGATGGTCGGGGAGACAAGAGACCCAGTACTTC
CASSLARWSGRQETQYF
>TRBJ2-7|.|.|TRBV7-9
TGTGCCAGCAGCTTACGACAGGGAGGCGAGCAGTACTTC
CASSLRQGGEQYF
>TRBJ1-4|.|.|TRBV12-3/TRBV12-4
TGTGCCAGCAGTTTAAGGCGGGATGAAAAACTGTTTTTT
CASSLRRDEKLFF
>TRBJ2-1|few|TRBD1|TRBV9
TGTGCCAGCAGCGTATGGGGGGACAGGGGATACAATGAGCAGTTCTTC
CASSVWGDRGYNEQFF
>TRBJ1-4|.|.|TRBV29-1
TGCAGCGTTGTTCGCGGCCCTAATGAAAAACTGTTTTTT
CSVVRGPNEKLFF
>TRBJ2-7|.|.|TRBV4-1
TGCGCCAGCAGCCAAACAGGGATCTACGAGCAGTACTTC
CASSQTGIYEQYF
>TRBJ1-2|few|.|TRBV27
TGTGCCAGCAGTTTGAGGGAGAACTATGGCTACACCTTC
CASSLRENYGYTF
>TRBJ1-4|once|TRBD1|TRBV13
TGTGCCAGCAGCTCCCGGACAGGGCTCCCTAATGAAAAACTGTTTTTT
CASSSRTGLPNEKLFF
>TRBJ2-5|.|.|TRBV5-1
TGCGCCAGCAGCTTGGGGGGGCCCGTAGGGGAGACCCAGTACTTC
CASSLGGPVGETQYF
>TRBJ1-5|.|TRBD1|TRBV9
TGTGCCAGCAGCGTAGGGACAGGGTTCAATCAGCCCCAGCATTTT
CASSVGTGFNQPQHF
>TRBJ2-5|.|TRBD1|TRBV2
TGTGCCAGCAGTGGATCTGGGACAGACCAAGAGACCCAGTACTTC
CASSGSGTDQETQYF
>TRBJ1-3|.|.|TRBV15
TGTGCCACCAGCAGAGATGCGAGCTCTGGAAACACCATATATTTT
CATSRDASSGNTIYF
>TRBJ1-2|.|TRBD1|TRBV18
TGTGCCAGCTCACCACTGGGACAGGGGGCGTCGAGTAGGGGCTACACCTTC
CASSPLGQGASSRGYTF
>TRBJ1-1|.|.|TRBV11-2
TGTGCCAGCAGCTTCGGGGGGGCGGGAGCTTTCTTT
CASSFGGAGAFF
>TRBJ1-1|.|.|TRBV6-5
TGTGCCAGCAGTCCTAGAGCGGGCACTGAAGCTTTCTTT
CASSPRAGTEAFF
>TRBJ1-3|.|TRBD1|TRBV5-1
TGCGCCAGCAGCTACGACCCGGGACAGGGATCTGGAAACACCATATATTTT
CASSYDPGQGSGNTIYF
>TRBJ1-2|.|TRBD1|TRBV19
TGTGCCAGTAGTATCGGGACAGGAACGTTCTACACCTTC
CASSIGTGTFYTF
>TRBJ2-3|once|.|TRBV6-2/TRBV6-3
TGTGCCAGCACCCCTCCGGGGAGCACAGATACGCAGTATTTT
CASTPPGSTDTQYF
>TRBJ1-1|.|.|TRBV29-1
TGCAGCGTTGGTTTCCGGGAGGTGAACACTGAAGCTTTCTTT
CSVGFREVNTEAFF
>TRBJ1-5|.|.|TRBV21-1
TGTGCCAGCAGCAAAAGAGGGCAGTATCAGCCCCAGCATTTT
CASSKRGQYQPQHF
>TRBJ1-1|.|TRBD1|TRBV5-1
TGCGCCAGCAGCCCAAGGACAGGGGGTGGTAACACTGAAGCTTTCTTT
CASSPRTGGGNTEAFF
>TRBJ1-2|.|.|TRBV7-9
TGTGCCAGCAGCTTAGCTCCAGGCGAGGGCGATGGCTACACCTTC
CASSLAPGEGDGYTF